One sample yielded the 27 T cell receptor beta chains listed below, sequenced in a study of cytomegalovirus exposure and HLA in healthy donors. TCRdb keeps only in-frame clones here, not all; method: immunoSEQ multiplex PCR. The sample consists of some 110,000 clones, about 83% of them appearing once. The sequencing input was PBMCs. The source of these receptors is a man younger than 35 in good health and CMV-seronegative.

V and J are TRBV2 and TRBJ1-1, with TRBD1 as a possible D gene (5 bases). The germline V and J ends were trimmed by 3 bases and 3 bases, with 11 bases remaining between them. The CDR3 loop spans 14 amino acids. Germline CDR1 is SNHLY and CDR2 is FYNNEI. DNA for the CDR3: TGTGCCAGCAGTGAGGGGGGGGAGGACACTGAAGCTTTCTTT. This translates into CASSEGGEDTEAFF.

The genes are TRBV7-2 and TRBJ2-5; possible D gene TRBD2, 6 bases. Trimming cost V 2 bases and J 5 bases, with 6 bases left between them. The CDR3 contains 12 residues. CDR1 and CDR2 (germline): SGHTA, FQGNSA. The CDR3 region is CASSLSGETQYF. CDR3 bases: TGTGCCAGCAGCTTAAGCGGGGAGACCCAGTACTTC.

The chain combines TRBV5-1 with TRBJ2-3; D gene uncertain. The V gene lost 0 bases and the J gene lost 2 bases, with 7 bases spanning the gap. The CDR3 totals 14 residues. The germline V gene encodes CDR1 SGHRS and CDR2 YFSETQ. CDR3 residues: CASSLGQFTDTQYF. CDR3 DNA: TGCGCCAGCAGCTTGGGCCAGTTCACAGATACGCAGTATTTT.

The chain carries TRBV5-6 and TRBJ1-2, with TRBD1 matching over 9 bases. The germline CDR1 and CDR2 sequences are SGHDT and YYEEEE. The CDR3 extends over 14 amino acids. V lost 0 bases and J lost 9; bases outside the gene matches: 6. CDR3 protein: CASSLVGQGLSYTF. In DNA, the CDR3 is TGTGCCAGCAGCTTGGTCGGACAGGGGCTAAGCTACACCTTC. Combining the CDR3 with reference TRBV5-6 and TRBJ1-2 gives the whole variable domain DAGVTQSPTHLIKTRGQQVTLRCSPKSGHDTVSWYQQALGQGPQFIFQYYEEEERQRGNFPDRFSGHQFPNYSSELNVNALLLGDSALYLCASSLVGQGLSYTFGSGTRLTVV.

This clone was found many times. The chain combines TRBV27 with TRBJ1-1; no reliable D call. CDR3 length equals 15 residues. The germline V and J ends were trimmed by 6 bases and 3 bases, with 17 bases remaining between them. Germline lookup yields CDR1 MNHEY and CDR2 SMNVEV (reference sequence). The CDR3, as DNA: TGTGCCAGCAGCCTTAATCTAGGTTTAGACACTGAAGCTTTCTTT. It translates to CASSLNLGLDTEAFF.

V and J are TRBV27 and TRBJ2-7; TRBD1 aligns across 8 bases. CDR3 size: 15 residues. V shed 4 bases, J shed 2 bases, and the junction held 7 bases outside the gene matches. Germline V gene data show CDR1 as MNHEY and CDR2 as SMNVEV (reference sequence). CDR3 residues: CASSYEGQGPYEQYF. In nucleotides, the CDR3 is TGTGCCAGCAGTTATGAAGGACAGGGCCCCTACGAGCAGTACTTC.

The chain couples TRBV20-1 to TRBJ2-5, with a weak D call TRBD2 (6 bases). The ends were cut back, 7 bases at V and 2 bases at J, with 8 bases in the middle. The germline V gene encodes CDR1 DFQATT and CDR2 SNEGSKA (reference sequence). The CDR3 loop spans 11 amino acids. The CDR3 spells CSGDFQETQYF. The CDR3, as DNA: TGCAGTGGGGACTTTCAAGAGACCCAGTACTTC.

The count of this clone is one. The J gene is TRBJ1-1, the V gene TRBV6-5; D is possibly TRBD1 (5 bases). Germline CDR1 MNHEY, CDR2 SVGAGI. This CDR3 has 14 amino acids. The ends were cut back, 2 bases at V and 3 bases at J, with 10 bases in the middle. CDR3 bases: TGTGCCAGCAGTTACAACCGCAGGGACACTGAAGCTTTCTTT. Translated: CASSYNRRDTEAFF.

The chain links TRBV18 to TRBJ2-3, with 12 nucleotides matching TRBD2. This CDR3 is built from 18 residues. Germline lookup yields CDR1 KGHSH and CDR2 LQKENI. The V gene end was trimmed by 2 bases and the J gene end by 0 bases; junction bases not matched to a gene: 6. The chain's CDR3 is CASSPRLAGGPSTDTQYF. CDR3 coding DNA: TGTGCCAGCTCACCAAGGCTAGCGGGAGGGCCAAGCACAGATACGCAGTATTTT.

The rearrangement joins TRBV25-1 to TRBJ1-1; 8 bases align to TRBD1. J gave up 2 bases and V 8 bases, and 4 bases lay outside the gene matches. This CDR3 spans 13 amino acids. CDR1 is MGHDK and CDR2 is SYGVNS in the germline V gene. The CDR3 DNA reads as TGTGCCAGCCTGGGACAGGCAAACACTGAAGCTTTCTTT. The encoded protein is CASLGQANTEAFF. The full variable domain, in which reference TRBV25-1 and TRBJ1-1 provide the parts outside the CDR3, is EADIYQTPRYLVIGTGKKITLECSQTMGHDKMYWYQQDPGMELHLIHYSYGVNSTEKGDLSSESTVSRIRTEHFPLTLESARPSHTSQYLCASLGQANTEAFFGQGTRLTVV.

This chain uses TRBV25-1 with TRBJ1-3; 7 bases line up with TRBD1. V shed 9 bases and J 4 bases; nucleotides not matched to a gene: 3. The CDR3 covers 12 residues. Germline V gene data show CDR1 as MGHDK and CDR2 as SYGVNS. The CDR3 spells CASSGQGNTIYF. CDR3 in DNA: TGTGCCAGTTCGGGACAGGGAAACACCATATATTTT.

V and J are TRBV5-1 and TRBJ1-1; no definite D call. The CDR3 runs to 14 residues. V lost 0 bases to trimming and J lost 5 bases, with 11 bases between them. Germline lookup yields CDR1 SGHRS and CDR2 YFSETQ. For the CDR3, the DNA is TGCGCCAGCAGCTTGGACGATTTGAGGACTGAAGCTTTCTTT. Its translation: CASSLDDLRTEAFF.

This clone was seen only a few times. V and J are TRBV6-5 and TRBJ2-7; 11 bases align to TRBD2. The CDR3 is made up of 14 amino acids. Trimming cost V 6 bases and J 3 bases; bases outside gene matches: 4. CDR1 MNHEY and CDR2 SVGAGI come from the germline V gene. The CDR3 region has the DNA TGTGCCAGCAGCCCCGGGACTAGCGGCTACGAGCAGTACTTC. Its protein is CASSPGTSGYEQYF.

The chain has TRBV2 and TRBJ1-3; D unresolved. Trimming stripped 4 bases from V and 0 bases from J, with 10 bases between. Germline V gene lookup returns CDR1 SNHLY and CDR2 FYNNEI. The CDR3 contains 15 residues. CDR3 region: CASSVLLTSGNTIYF. CDR3 DNA: TGTGCCAGCAGTGTTCTCCTAACCTCTGGAAACACCATATATTTT.

This chain links TRBV30 with TRBJ1-1, with 10 bases fitting TRBD1. V shed 3 bases and J 0 bases; nucleotides not matched to a gene: 7. The CDR3 length is 16 residues. Germline V gene data show CDR1 as GTSNPN and CDR2 as SVGIG (reference sequence). The CDR3 spells CAWSHGTGDLNTEAFF. DNA of the CDR3: TGTGCCTGGAGCCACGGGACAGGGGATTTGAACACTGAAGCTTTCTTT.

The chain carries TRBV5-1 and TRBJ1-1; 8 nucleotides match TRBD1. Germline CDR1 SGHRS, CDR2 YFSETQ. The CDR3 consists of 18 residues. V trimming: 4 bases; J trimming: 1 base; junction bases outside the gene matches: 15. CDR3 DNA sequence: TGCGCCAGCAGCACAGGGACAGGCGGGCTGTTGGGGAACACTGAAGCTTTCTTT. Translating it yields CASSTGTGGLLGNTEAFF. Filled out from reference TRBV5-1 and TRBJ1-1, the complete variable domain reads KAGVTQTPRYLIKTRGQQVTLSCSPISGHRSVSWYQQTPGQGLQFLFEYFSETQRNKGNFPGRFSGRQFSNSRSEMNVSTLELGDSALYLCASSTGTGGLLGNTEAFFGQGTRLTVV.

The V call is TRBV6-1, the J call TRBJ1-4; D might be TRBD1 (5 bases). Germline V CDR1 and CDR2: MNHNS, SASEGT. The germline V and J ends were trimmed by 5 bases and 11 bases, with 18 bases remaining between them. This CDR3 is 14 amino acids long. CDR3: CASSSRGGDGKLFF. The CDR3 DNA follows: TGTGCCAGCAGTTCACGGGGGGGGGACGGGAAACTGTTTTTT.

The chain employs TRBV19 and TRBJ2-5, with a tentative D call TRBD1 (5 bases). The CDR3 runs to 13 residues. Between the trimmed V and J ends, which lost 7 bases and 5 bases, there was a span of 14 bases. Germline loops: CDR1 LNHDA, CDR2 SQIVND (reference sequence). The CDR3: CASTRAPGETQYF. CDR3 nucleotide sequence: TGTGCCAGTACCAGGGCCCCAGGGGAGACCCAGTACTTC.

The genes are TRBV19 and TRBJ2-2, with D possibly matching TRBD1 (5 bases). CDR1 LNHDA and CDR2 SQIVND come from the germline V gene (reference sequence). This CDR3 region has 12 residues. With 7 bases removed from V and 4 bases from J, the gap between germline ends came to 7 bases. The CDR3 DNA reads TGTGCCAGTAATCAGGGCACCGGGGAGCTGTTTTTT. Amino acid sequence: CASNQGTGELFF.

Remarks on this clone: The same CDR3 arises from other DNA sequences in this sample as well. The chain links TRBV18 to TRBJ2-7; TRBD2 is a possible D gene (6 bases). CDR1 and CDR2 from the germline V gene are KGHSH and LQKENI. The CDR3 consists of 12 residues. Trimming removed 3 bases at V and 3 bases at J, with 6 bases between. The CDR3 DNA reads TGTGCCAGCTCACCGACTAGCTACGAGCAGTACTTC. It specifies CASSPTSYEQYF.

The rearrangement joins TRBV27 to TRBJ2-3; TRBD2 matches at 12 bases. Germline V gene lookup returns CDR1 MNHEY and CDR2 SMNVEV (reference sequence). The CDR3 runs 15 residues. V dropped 6 bases and J dropped 3; count of bases not matched to a gene: 4. CDR3 region: CASRGTSGHTDTQYF. In DNA form, the CDR3 reads TGTGCCAGCAGGGGGACTAGCGGGCATACAGATACGCAGTATTTT.

The chain links TRBV2 to TRBJ2-3; D gene uncertain. The germline V and J ends were trimmed by 3 bases and 0 bases, with 7 bases remaining between them. The CDR3 consists of 14 residues. Germline CDR1 SNHLY, CDR2 FYNNEI. This CDR3 reads CASSDPTSTDTQYF. The CDR3 DNA reads as TGTGCCAGCAGTGACCCAACTAGCACAGATACGCAGTATTTT.

This rearrangement joins TRBV4-2 to TRBJ2-5; tentative D call: TRBD1 (5 bases). The CDR3 runs to 14 residues. V gave up 3 bases and J gave up 1 base, with 9 bases separating them. Germline V lookup: CDR1 LGHNA, CDR2 YNFKEQ. CDR3 sequence (DNA): TGTGCCAGCAGCCAGGCAGGGATCCAAGAGACCCAGTACTTC. Translation gives CASSQAGIQETQYF.

The chain couples TRBV30 to TRBJ1-1; the D is unclear. The V gene's germline CDR1 is GTSNPN and CDR2 SVGIG (reference sequence). Deletions cut 8 bases from V and 4 bases from J, with 23 bases between. The CDR3 extends over 15 amino acids. The CDR3, as DNA: TGTGCCGGGGAGCGTGATGGGCAGCGGTTCACTGAAGCTTTCTTT. This translates into CAGERDGQRFTEAFF.

This rearrangement joins TRBV2 to TRBJ2-7; 8 bases align to TRBD1. With 5 bases clipped from V and 6 bases from J, the junction kept 12 bases outside the gene matches. This CDR3 region has 15 residues. Germline values: CDR1 SNHLY, CDR2 FYNNEI. CDR3 sequence: CASSFQGALLGEQYF. The CDR3 region has the DNA TGTGCCAGCAGTTTTCAGGGGGCACTTTTGGGCGAGCAGTACTTC.

J is TRBJ2-3 and V is TRBV2, with TRBD2 matching over 9 bases. The CDR3 contains 15 residues. The germline CDR1 and CDR2 sequences are SNHLY and FYNNEI. The trim removed 4 bases at V and 3 bases at J, leaving 5 bases unmatched. The CDR3 DNA is TGTGCCAGCAGTGCTAGCGGGGTTACAACAGATACGCAGTATTTT. Encoded protein: CASSASGVTTDTQYF.

The CDR3, as DNA: TGTGCCAGCAGCTTCCAGTTCGCGGGGTTTGGATCCTACGAGCAGTACTTC. It codes for CASSFQFAGFGSYEQYF. V usage is TRBV5-6 and J usage is TRBJ2-7; D is perhaps TRBD2 (6 bases). The V end was cut by 2 bases, the J end by 1 base, with 19 bases between. This CDR3 has 17 residues. Germline CDR1 SGHDT, CDR2 YYEEEE.